Following are 21 T cell receptor beta chains from one sample sequenced in a study of CD8+ T cells in alopecia areata. RNA, once extracted, was reverse transcribed into cDNA for use as the sequencing template. The table came from immunoSEQ multiplex PCR; TCRdb's copy has only in-frame clones and leaves some out. The repertoire holds 130,000 to 150,000 clones, with around 82% as singletons. Specified treatment: oral pan-JAK inhibitor, 5-10 mg twice daily. Specimen: CD8+ T cells sorted from blood, collected at week 4, from a patient treated with tofacitinib. These receptors were obtained from a human donor with alopecia areata.

This clone was picked up a small number of times. The chain couples TRBV7-6 to TRBJ2-5, with TRBD1 matching 8 bases. Trimming took 1 base from V and 4 from J; bases not matched to a gene: 2. The CDR3 has 14 residues. Germline V CDR1 and CDR2: SGHVS, FNYEAQ. The CDR3 sequence: CASSLGDRPETQYF. CDR3 coding DNA: TGTGCCAGCAGCTTAGGGGACAGGCCAGAGACCCAGTACTTC.

The sample holds a few counts of this clone. V gene TRBV4-2 combines with J gene TRBJ2-3, with D hard to call. CDR3 size: 16 residues. Germline V gene sequence: CDR1 LGHNA, CDR2 YNFKEQ. The V gene lost 1 base and the J gene lost 2 bases, with 13 bases spanning the gap. The CDR3 DNA sequence: TGTGCCAGCAGCCAAGGAGGTTCCGATCTCACAGATACGCAGTATTTT. Amino acids: CASSQGGSDLTDTQYF.

As concerns this clone: One junction end disagrees with the germline gene, perhaps due to a read error. The rearrangement joins TRBV2 to TRBJ1-3; TRBD1 might be the D (5 bases). Germline V CDR1 and CDR2: SNHLY, FYNNEI. The CDR3 length is 15 residues. Here the CDR3 reads CASSEGGRLVPLKEF. CDR3 in DNA: TGTGCCAGCAGTGAAGGGGGGAGATTAGTCCCATTAAAAGAGTTT.

The chain is built from TRBV19 and TRBJ1-3; D is unresolved. Per germline, CDR1 LNHDA and CDR2 SQIVND (reference sequence). The CDR3 is made up of 15 amino acids. Trimming pared 7 bases from V and 0 bases from J, leaving 13 bases between. CDR3: CASMKLLNSGNTIYF. Here the CDR3 DNA reads TGTGCCAGTATGAAGTTACTCAACTCTGGAAACACCATATATTTT.

The chain employs TRBV7-9 and TRBJ2-7; D ambiguous. The V end lost 1 base, the J end lost 5 bases, and 15 bases lay between the germline ends. CDR1 is SEHNR and CDR2 is FQNEAQ in the germline V gene (reference sequence). The CDR3 has 15 amino acids. The CDR3 is CASSLGPPPTNEQYF. CDR3 DNA: TGTGCCAGCAGCTTAGGTCCCCCCCCGACCAACGAGCAGTACTTC.

The rearrangement joins TRBV29-1 to TRBJ2-5, with D unresolved. Germline loops: CDR1 SQVTM, CDR2 ANQGSEA. Between the trimmed V and J ends, which lost 5 bases and 1 base, there was a span of 8 bases. The CDR3 totals 12 residues. The DNA for the CDR3 is TGCAGCGTTCGGCAGCCCCAAGAGACCCAGTACTTC. It yields the protein CSVRQPQETQYF.

The chain links TRBV7-9 to TRBJ2-7, with D possibly TRBD2 on 6 matching bases. Germline V lookup: CDR1 SEHNR, CDR2 FQNEAQ (reference sequence). The CDR3 loop spans 12 amino acids. V was pared by 6 bases and J by 5 bases, with 11 bases between. The CDR3 sequence: CASSLGRHEQYF. CDR3 nucleotide sequence: TGTGCCAGCAGTCTGGGGAGGCACGAGCAGTACTTC.

This chain connects TRBV27 to TRBJ1-5; possibly TRBD1 for D (5 bases). Germline lookup yields CDR1 MNHEY and CDR2 SMNVEV (reference sequence). The CDR3 totals 13 residues. Trimming left V 5 bases short and J 5 bases short, with 10 bases between. In DNA, the CDR3 is TGTGCCAGCAGTGACGGGGCCGATCAGCCCCAGCATTTT. It encodes CASSDGADQPQHF.

CDR3 region: CASSLDRPGTGAHNEQFF. The CDR3 nucleotides are TGTGCCAGCAGCTTAGACCGACCCGGGACAGGGGCCCACAATGAGCAGTTCTTC. V gene TRBV7-9 combines with J gene TRBJ2-1; TRBD1 matches at 10 bases. The germline gives CDR1 SEHNR, CDR2 FQNEAQ (reference sequence). The CDR3 length is 18 residues. V trimming: 1 base; J trimming: 5 bases; junction bases outside the gene matches: 11.

CDR3 coding DNA: TGTGCCAGCAGCCCCTCGCTAGCATACGAGCAGTACTTC. The encoded protein is CASSPSLAYEQYF. This chain uses TRBV7-2 with TRBJ2-7; weak D call: TRBD2 (5 bases). V lost 5 bases to trimming and J lost 4 bases, with 12 bases between them. This CDR3 is 13 amino acids long. CDR1 and CDR2 (germline): SGHTA, FQGNSA.

V gene TRBV4-3 combines with J gene TRBJ2-7, with 10 bases matching TRBD1. The junction had 10 bases not matched to a gene; V was cut back by 4 bases and J by 4 bases. Germline V gene lookup returns CDR1 LGHNA and CDR2 YSLEER. There are 16 residues in the CDR3. In nucleotides, the CDR3 is TGCGCCAGCAGCCCGGGACAGGGGAAGGGATTTTACGAGCAGTACTTC. This encodes CASSPGQGKGFYEQYF.

In this sample, this clone turned up a few times. The rearrangement joins TRBV4-3 to TRBJ2-5; no definite D call. The CDR3 consists of 13 residues. The V gene lost 3 bases and the J gene lost 2 bases, with 7 bases spanning the gap. Germline CDR1 LGHNA, CDR2 YSLEER. The CDR3 loop reads CASSQNRQETQYF. The DNA for the CDR3 is TGCGCCAGCAGCCAGAATAGGCAAGAGACCCAGTACTTC.

The rearrangement uses TRBV23-1 and TRBJ2-7; possibly TRBD2 for D (6 bases). TRBV23-1 has ORF status, its function being uncertain. The CDR3 consists of 17 residues. Trimming shortened V by 0 bases and J by 0 bases, and 15 bases separated the two germline ends. The CDR3 DNA reads TGCGCCAGCAGTCAATCTAACGCCGGGACTGCCTCCTACGAGCAGTACTTC. Translation: CASSQSNAGTASYEQYF.

This chain links TRBV6-1 with TRBJ2-5; D is unresolved. Trimming stripped 7 bases from V and 0 bases from J, with 9 bases between. The CDR3 is 13 amino acids. In germline, CDR1 is MNHNS, CDR2 SASEGT. The CDR3 nucleotides are TGTGCCAGCAACGGACGGTACCAAGAGACCCAGTACTTC. Translated, it gives CASNGRYQETQYF.

The V gene is TRBV19, the J gene TRBJ2-5; no clear D gene. V was cut by 3 bases and J by 4 bases, with 12 bases left in between. There are 14 residues in the CDR3. The V gene's germline CDR1 is LNHDA and CDR2 SQIVND (reference sequence). The CDR3 reads CASSIPAPGETQYF. Written as DNA, the CDR3 is TGTGCCAGTAGTATCCCCGCACCGGGAGAGACCCAGTACTTC.

This clone occurred once. The chain combines TRBV10-3 with TRBJ1-5, with 10 nucleotides matching TRBD1. This CDR3 region has 18 residues. Trimming cost V 2 bases and J 1 base; bases outside gene matches: 8. Germline loops: CDR1 ENHRY, CDR2 SYGVKD. The CDR3 spells CAISEGDRGSTSNQPQHF. The CDR3 DNA sequence: TGTGCCATCAGTGAGGGGGACAGGGGATCAACGAGCAATCAGCCCCAGCATTTT.

V and J are TRBV6-1 and TRBJ2-7, with 10 nucleotides matching TRBD2. The V and J ends lost 3 bases and 4 bases, in that order; junction bases with no gene match: 9. The CDR3 extends over 16 amino acids. Germline CDR1 is MNHNS and CDR2 is SASEGT. The CDR3: CASSDPAGLARYEQYF. CDR3 coding DNA: TGTGCCAGCAGTGACCCTGCGGGACTAGCGAGGTACGAGCAGTACTTC.

This clone has just a few counts. The rearrangement links TRBV7-2 to TRBJ2-7, with a weak D call TRBD2 (5 bases). The V gene's germline CDR1 is SGHTA and CDR2 FQGNSA. The CDR3 length is 14 residues. The V gene lost 4 bases and the J gene lost 7 bases, with 17 bases spanning the gap. CDR3 nucleotide sequence: TGTGCCAGCAGCTCCACGGGATCCATAACAGAGCAGTACTTC. This gives the protein CASSSTGSITEQYF.

V is TRBV5-6 and J is TRBJ2-7; 11 bases agree with TRBD2. V lost 2 bases to trimming and J lost 4 bases; unmatched junction nucleotides: 2. The germline CDR1 and CDR2 sequences are SGHDT and YYEEEE. This CDR3 has 14 residues. CDR3 nucleotides: TGTGCCAGCAGCTTCGGGACTAGCGGATACGAGCAGTACTTC. Translation: CASSFGTSGYEQYF. The full variable domain, in which reference TRBV5-6 and TRBJ2-7 provide the parts outside the CDR3, is DAGVTQSPTHLIKTRGQQVTLRCSPKSGHDTVSWYQQALGQGPQFIFQYYEEEERQRGNFPDRFSGHQFPNYSSELNVNALLLGDSALYLCASSFGTSGYEQYFGPGTRLTVT.

This clone was seen only once. This chain connects TRBV5-4 to TRBJ1-2, with unresolved D. V dropped 0 bases and J dropped 3 bases, with 15 bases sitting between them. The CDR3 runs to 16 residues. CDR1 and CDR2 from the germline V gene are SGHNT and YYREEE (reference sequence). CDR3 loop: CASSLVGSNLDYGYTF. In DNA, the CDR3 is TGTGCCAGCAGCTTGGTCGGCTCCAATTTGGACTATGGCTACACCTTC.

The chain recombines TRBV20-1 with TRBJ2-5; D gene unclear. Per germline, CDR1 DFQATT and CDR2 SNEGSKA (reference sequence). The CDR3 extends over 11 amino acids. V was pared by 5 bases and J by 4 bases, with 8 bases between. CDR3 region: CSAATGETQYF. CDR3 bases: TGCAGTGCTGCTACTGGAGAGACCCAGTACTTC.